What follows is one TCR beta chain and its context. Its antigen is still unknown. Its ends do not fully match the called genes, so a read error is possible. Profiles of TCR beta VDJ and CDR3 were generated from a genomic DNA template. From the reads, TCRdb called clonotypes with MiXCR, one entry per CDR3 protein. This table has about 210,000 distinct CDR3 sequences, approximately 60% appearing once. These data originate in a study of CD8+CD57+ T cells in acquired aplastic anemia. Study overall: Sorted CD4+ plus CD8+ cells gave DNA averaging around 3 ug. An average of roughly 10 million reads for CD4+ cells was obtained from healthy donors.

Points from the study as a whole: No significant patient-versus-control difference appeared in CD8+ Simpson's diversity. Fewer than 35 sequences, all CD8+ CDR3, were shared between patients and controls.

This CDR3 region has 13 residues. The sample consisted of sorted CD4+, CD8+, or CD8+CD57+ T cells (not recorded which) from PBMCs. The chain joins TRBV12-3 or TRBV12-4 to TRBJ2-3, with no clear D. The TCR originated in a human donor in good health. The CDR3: CATSEARADTQYF. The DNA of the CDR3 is TGTGCCACCAGTGAGGCTCGAGCGGATACGCAGTATTTT.